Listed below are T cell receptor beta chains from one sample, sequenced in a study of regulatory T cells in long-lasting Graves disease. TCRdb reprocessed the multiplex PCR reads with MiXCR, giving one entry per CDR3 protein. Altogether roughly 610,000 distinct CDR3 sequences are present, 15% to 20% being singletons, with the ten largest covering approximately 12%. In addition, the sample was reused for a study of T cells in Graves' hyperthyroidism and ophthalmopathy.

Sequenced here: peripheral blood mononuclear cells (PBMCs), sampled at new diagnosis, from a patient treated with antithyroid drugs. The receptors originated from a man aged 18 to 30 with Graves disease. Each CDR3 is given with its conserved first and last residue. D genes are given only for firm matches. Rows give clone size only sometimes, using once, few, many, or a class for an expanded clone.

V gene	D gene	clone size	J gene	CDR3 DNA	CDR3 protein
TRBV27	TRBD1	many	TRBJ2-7	TGTGCCAGCACAACCTCCGGGACAGGCGCTTCCGAGCAGTACTTC	CASTTSGTGASEQYF
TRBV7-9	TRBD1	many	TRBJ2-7	TGTGCCAGCAGCATACTAGGGGACAGGGTAAACGAGCAGTACTTC	CASSILGDRVNEQYF
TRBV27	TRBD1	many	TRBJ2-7	TGTGCCAGCAGCCTCGGGACAGTGGGACCCTACGAGCAGTACTTC	CASSLGTVGPYEQYF
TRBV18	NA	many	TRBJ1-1	TGTGCCAGCTCACCACCGATTCAGGGGCTGAACACTGAAGCTTTCTTT	CASSPPIQGLNTEAFF
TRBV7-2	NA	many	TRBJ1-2	TGTGCCAGCAGCCGCCCCGAGGGCTCGGGCTACACCTTC	CASSRPEGSGYTF
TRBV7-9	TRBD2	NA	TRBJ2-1	TGTGCCAGCAGCTACAGCGGGAGAATTTACAATGAGCAGTTCTTC	CASSYSGRIYNEQFF
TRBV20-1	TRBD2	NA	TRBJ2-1	TGCAGTGCGAACGGGAGGGCCAAGGACAATGAGCAGTTCTTC	CSANGRAKDNEQFF
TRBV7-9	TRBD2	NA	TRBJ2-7	TGTGCCAGCAGCTTGACTAGCGGGATGGAGTACGAGCAGTACTTC	CASSLTSGMEYEQYF
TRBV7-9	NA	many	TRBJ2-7	TGTGCCAGCAGCCTCTGGCTGGGGGGGGACAGTTACTACGAGCAGTACTTC	CASSLWLGGDSYYEQYF
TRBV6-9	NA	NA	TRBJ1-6	TGTGCCAGCAGTTTCCTGACAGAATATAATTCACCCCTCCACTTT	CASSFLTEYNSPLHF
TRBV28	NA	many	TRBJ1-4	TGTGCCAGCAGTTTATTAGGGGGGCGAGGATCTAATGAAAAACTGTTTTTT	CASSLLGGRGSNEKLFF
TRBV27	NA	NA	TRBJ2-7	TGTGCCAGCACTGGCCTCGAGAGCTCCTACGAGCAGTACTTC	CASTGLESSYEQYF
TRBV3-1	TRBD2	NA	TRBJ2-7	TGTGCCAGCAGCCAAGATCACGGACTAGAGTACTACGAGCAGTACTTC	CASSQDHGLEYYEQYF
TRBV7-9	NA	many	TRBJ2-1	TGTGCCAGTCTCAAGGCGGGGGCGGATTACAATGAGCAGTTCTTC	CASLKAGADYNEQFF
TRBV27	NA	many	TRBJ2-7	TGTGCCAGCAGTTTATCAAGGCAGGGACGCGAGCAGTACTTC	CASSLSRQGREQYF
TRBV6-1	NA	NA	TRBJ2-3	TGTGCCAGCAGTTTTTACAGTATCACAGATACGCAGTATTTT	CASSFYSITDTQYF
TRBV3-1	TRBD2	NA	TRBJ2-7	TGTGCCAGCAGCCAAGATAGGTGGTCCGGGAGGGGGAACGAGCAGTACTTC	CASSQDRWSGRGNEQYF
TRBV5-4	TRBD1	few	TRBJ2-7	TGTGCCAGCAGCTCTCGGACAGGGAACGCTTACGAGCAGTACTTC	CASSSRTGNAYEQYF
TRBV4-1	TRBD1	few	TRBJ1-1	TGCGCCAGCAGCCTTACGACAGGGGCGAACACTGAAGCTTTCTTT	CASSLTTGANTEAFF
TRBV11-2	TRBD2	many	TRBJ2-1	TGTGCCAGCAGCTTAGCCGCGATGAGTCTAGCGGGAGGTGAGCAGTTCTTC	CASSLAAMSLAGGEQFF
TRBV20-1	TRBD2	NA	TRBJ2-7	TGCAGTGCTACCCCCGGGAGGACCCGCTCCTCCTACGAGCAGTACTTC	CSATPGRTRSSYEQYF
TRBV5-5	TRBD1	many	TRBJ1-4	TGTGCCAGCAGCTTGGAGGGACAGGGAGGAGGTGAAAAACTGTTTTTT	CASSLEGQGGGEKLFF
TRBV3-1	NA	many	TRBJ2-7	TGTGCCAGCAGCCAAGTTGCCCGCGAGCAGTACTTC	CASSQVAREQYF
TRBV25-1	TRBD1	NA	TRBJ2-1	TGTGCCAGCAGTGTGGGGACAGACTACAATGAGCAGTTCTTC	CASSVGTDYNEQFF
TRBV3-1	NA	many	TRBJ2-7	TGTGCCAGCAGCCAAGGATCCGTTCAGAAGCAGTACTTC	CASSQGSVQKQYF
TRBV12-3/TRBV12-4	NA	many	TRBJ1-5	TGTGCCAGCAGTTCGGGGGGGCCCCAGCATTTT	CASSSGGPQHF
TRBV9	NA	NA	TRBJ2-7	TGTGCCAGCAGCGTAGGCAGGAACTCCTACGAGCAGTACTTC	CASSVGRNSYEQYF
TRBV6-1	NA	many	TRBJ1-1	TGTGCCAGCAGACCAATCAACACTGAAGCTTTCTTT	CASRPINTEAFF
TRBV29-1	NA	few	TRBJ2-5	TGCAGCGTTGATGGAACAGGGCTTTCGGAGACCCAGTACTTC	CSVDGTGLSETQYF
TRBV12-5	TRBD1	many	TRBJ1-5	TGTGCTAGTAGGGACAGAGACAATCAGCCCCAGCATTTT	CASRDRDNQPQHF
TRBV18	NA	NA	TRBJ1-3	TGTGCCAGCTCACCTGGAGTACCCGGAAACACCATATATTTT	CASSPGVPGNTIYF
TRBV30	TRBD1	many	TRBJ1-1	TGTGCCCGAAACAGGGGGCCGAACACTGAAGCTTTCTTT	CARNRGPNTEAFF
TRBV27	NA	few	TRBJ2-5	TGTGCCAGCAGTCCTCCCCCATGGGACCGGAGAGAGACCCAGTACTTC	CASSPPPWDRRETQYF